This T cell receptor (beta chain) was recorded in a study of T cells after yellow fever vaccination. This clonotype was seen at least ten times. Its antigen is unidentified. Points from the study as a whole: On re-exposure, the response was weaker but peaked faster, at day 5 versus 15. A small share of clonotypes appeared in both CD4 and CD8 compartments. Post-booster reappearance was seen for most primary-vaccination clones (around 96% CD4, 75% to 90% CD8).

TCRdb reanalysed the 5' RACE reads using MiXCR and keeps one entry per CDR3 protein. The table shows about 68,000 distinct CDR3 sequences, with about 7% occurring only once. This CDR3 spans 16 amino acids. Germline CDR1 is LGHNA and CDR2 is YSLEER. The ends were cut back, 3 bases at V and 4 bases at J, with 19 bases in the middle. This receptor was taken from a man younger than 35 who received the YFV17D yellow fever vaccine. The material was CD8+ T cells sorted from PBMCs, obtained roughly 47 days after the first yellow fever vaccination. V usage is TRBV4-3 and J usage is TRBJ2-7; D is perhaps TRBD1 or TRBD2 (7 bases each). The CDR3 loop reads CASSQTDREGFYEQYF. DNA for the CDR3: TGCGCCAGCAGCCAGACAGACAGGGAGGGATTTTACGAGCAGTACTTC.